These 20 T cell receptor beta chains originate from one sample sequenced in a study of Tregs in tolerant kidney transplant recipients. Mixed chimerism was transient after nonmyeloablative marrow transplants from related graft donors. Profiling relied on immunoSEQ multiplex PCR, and the TCRdb table lists in-frame clones only, not all of them. The sample yields tens of thousands of clones, roughly 93% seen once. The sample consisted of CD4+ T cells from blood (PBMCs), taken 12 months after the transplant. These TCRs come from a human patient who received a combined kidney and bone marrow transplant. The graft donor may have given rise to some T cells.

The chain employs TRBV18 and TRBJ2-3; 10 positions match TRBD1. Germline trimming cut 4 bases from V and 2 bases from J; bases unmatched to any gene: 3. The CDR3 totals 15 residues. Germline lookup yields CDR1 KGHSH and CDR2 LQKENI. The CDR3 DNA reads as TGTGCCAGCTCACGACAGGGGGCTGACACAGATACGCAGTATTTT. This gives the protein CASSRQGADTDTQYF.

CDR3 sequence reads: CASSSTGEGETQYF. The CDR3, as DNA: TGTGCCAGCAGCTCGACAGGGGAGGGAGAGACCCAGTACTTC. The chain uses TRBV5-6 and TRBJ2-5; D is perhaps TRBD1 (8 bases). V gave up 3 bases and J gave up 4 bases, with 13 bases separating them. Germline V gene lookup returns CDR1 SGHDT and CDR2 YYEEEE. This CDR3 is 14 amino acids long.

The V gene is TRBV5-1, the J gene TRBJ2-5; D might be TRBD1 (6 bases). The germline V and J ends were trimmed by 7 bases and 0 bases, with 19 bases remaining between them. The CDR3 is 16 amino acids. Germline V CDR1 and CDR2: SGHRS, YFSETQ. This CDR3 is CASSIWQGNYQETQYF. In nucleotides, the CDR3 is TGCGCCAGCTCTATATGGCAGGGGAACTACCAAGAGACCCAGTACTTC.

The chain recombines TRBV7-6 with TRBJ2-7; 12 positions agree with TRBD2. V lost 6 bases to trimming and J lost 0 bases; unmatched junction nucleotides: 3. The CDR3 spans 15 residues. Germline V lookup: CDR1 SGHVS, CDR2 FNYEAQ. The CDR3 reads CASSTSGGYSYEQYF. CDR3 nucleotides: TGTGCCAGCAGTACTAGCGGGGGGTACTCCTACGAGCAGTACTTC. Filled out from reference TRBV7-6 and TRBJ2-7, the complete variable domain reads GAGVSQSPRYKVTKRGQDVALRCDPISGHVSLYWYRQALGQGPEFLTYFNYEAQQDKSGLPNDRFSAERPEGSISTLTIQRTEQRDSAMYRCASSTSGGYSYEQYFGPGTRLTVT.

This chain links TRBV6-1 with TRBJ2-7, with 7 nucleotides matching TRBD2. In germline, CDR1 is MNHNS, CDR2 SASEGT. The V and J ends lost 7 bases and 6 bases, in that order; junction bases with no gene match: 12. There are 14 residues in the CDR3. For the CDR3, the DNA is TGTGCCAGCATATCCCCGGGGGGTGTCAGCGAGCAGTACTTC. This codes for CASISPGGVSEQYF.

The CDR3 sequence is CATPTSGSRSYEQYF. The CDR3 coding sequence is TGTGCCACCCCGACTAGCGGGAGTCGGTCCTACGAGCAGTACTTC. This rearrangement joins TRBV6-1 to TRBJ2-7, with TRBD2 matching over 12 bases. Germline V CDR1 and CDR2: MNHNS, SASEGT. The CDR3 is made up of 15 amino acids. V gave up 10 bases and J gave up 1 base; unmatched junction bases: 8.

The V gene is TRBV18, the J gene TRBJ2-7; the D gene is possibly TRBD2 (6 bases). This CDR3 comprises 14 residues. Trimming removed 4 bases from V and 2 bases from J, with 12 bases in between. The germline gives CDR1 KGHSH, CDR2 LQKENI. DNA of the CDR3: TGTGCCAGCTCACTTATGACTAGAACCTACGAGCAGTACTTC. It is translated as CASSLMTRTYEQYF.

This chain links TRBV21-1 with TRBJ2-2; no check of the table's D call, TRBD2, against the DNA was made. TRBV21-1 is tagged as a pseudogene. This CDR3 has 17 amino acids. The CDR3 protein is CASSNGRGGTNTGELFF. CDR3 coding DNA: TGTGCCAGCAGCAACGGCCGGGGGGGGACGAACACCGGGGAGCTGTTTTTT.

The chain carries TRBV28 and TRBJ1-6; no reliable D call. The CDR3 is made up of 16 amino acids. Germline V lookup: CDR1 MDHEN, CDR2 SYDVKM. The V and J ends lost 7 bases and 7 bases respectively, with 20 bases between them. The CDR3: CASKGYLTPGNSPLHF. For the CDR3, the DNA is TGTGCCAGCAAAGGTTACCTAACCCCGGGGAATTCACCCCTCCACTTT.

The rearrangement links TRBV11-2 to TRBJ2-7; 9 positions match TRBD1. The CDR3 length is 15 residues. Trimming at V came to 0 bases and at J to 5 bases, leaving 5 bases not matched to a gene. The germline CDR1 and CDR2 sequences are SGHAT and FQNNGV. In nucleotides, the CDR3 is TGTGCCAGCAGCTTAGATCGACAGGGGGTCAACGAGCAGTACTTC. Translated, it gives CASSLDRQGVNEQYF.

This clone was picked up one time. V and J are TRBV10-3 and TRBJ1-2, with TRBD1 identical over 8 bases. Looked up from germline, CDR1 is ENHRY and CDR2 is SYGVKD. J was trimmed by 4 bases and V by 10 bases; bases with no gene match: 8. This CDR3 region has 13 residues. The CDR3 nucleotides are TGTGCCACTTCCCAGGGGGCGAGCTATGGCTACACCTTC. Protein: CATSQGASYGYTF.

The chain recombines TRBV6-5 with TRBJ1-3; D gene unclear. The V and J ends lost 7 bases and 0 bases respectively, with 13 bases between them. Germline V gene data show CDR1 as MNHEY and CDR2 as SVGAGI. The CDR3 extends over 15 amino acids. CDR3 protein: CASTLLSSSGNTIYF. As DNA, the CDR3 is TGTGCCAGCACCTTACTTAGCTCCTCTGGAAACACCATATATTTT.

The chain has TRBV7-8 and TRBJ1-4; 8 positions match TRBD1. Germline V gene sequence: CDR1 SGHVS, CDR2 FQNEAQ. The CDR3 is 16 amino acids. The J segment lost 2 bases and the V segment lost 1 base, leaving 3 bases of the junction unmatched. CDR3 amino acids: CASSLGTGLTNEKLFF. The CDR3 bases are TGTGCCAGCAGCTTAGGGACAGGGCTGACTAATGAAAAACTGTTTTTT. Variable domain in full (rest from reference TRBV7-8 and TRBJ1-4): GAGVSQSPRYKVAKRGQDVALRCDPISGHVSLFWYQQALGQGPEFLTYFQNEAQLDKSGLPSDRFFAERPEGSVSTLKIQRTQQEDSAVYLCASSLGTGLTNEKLFFGSGTQLSVL.

The rearrangement joins TRBV6-6 to TRBJ2-7; tentative D call: TRBD1 (5 bases). The germline V and J ends were trimmed by 2 bases and 3 bases, with 8 bases remaining between them. The CDR3 is 13 residues long. Looked up from germline, CDR1 is MNHNY and CDR2 is SVGAGI (reference sequence). CDR3 DNA: TGTGCCAGCAGTTACAACAGGAACTACGAGCAGTACTTC. Translation: CASSYNRNYEQYF.

The V and J genes are TRBV9 and TRBJ2-3; tentative D call: TRBD1 (6 bases). V shed 4 bases and J shed 4 bases, with 25 bases lying between them. The CDR3 is made up of 18 amino acids. CDR1 is SGDLS, CDR2 YYNGEE, per germline. The CDR3, as DNA: TGTGCCAGCAGCTTCCGTCCGGGACACCCCAAAGTGGCAGATACGCAGTATTTT. Translation gives CASSFRPGHPKVADTQYF. Full variable domain (rest looked up from reference TRBV9 and TRBJ2-3): DSGVTQTPKHLITATGQRVTLRCSPRSGDLSVYWYQQSLDQGLQFLIQYYNGEERAKGNILERFSAQQFPDLHSELNLSSLELGDSALYFCASSFRPGHPKVADTQYFGPGTRLTVL.

This clone was observed a single time. The V call is TRBV5-1, the J call TRBJ1-1; 8 bases match TRBD1. V was pared by 4 bases and J by 1 base, with 12 bases of the junction left unmatched. There are 17 residues in the CDR3. The germline V gene has CDR1 SGHRS and CDR2 YFSETQ. The CDR3 is CASSPRTGLGKNTEAFF. CDR3 in DNA: TGCGCCAGCAGCCCCCGGACAGGGTTGGGGAAGAACACTGAAGCTTTCTTT.

The chain employs TRBV4-2 and TRBJ1-3; D might be TRBD1 (6 bases). V lost 0 bases and J 2 bases, leaving 17 bases between the germline ends. The CDR3 is 18 amino acids. The V gene's germline CDR1 is LGHNA and CDR2 YNFKEQ. The CDR3 sequence: CASSQDKGGLGPGNTIYF. In nucleotides, the CDR3 is TGTGCCAGCAGCCAAGATAAGGGGGGGCTAGGGCCTGGAAACACCATATATTTT.

The chain employs TRBV6-1 and TRBJ2-7; 10 bases match TRBD2. Trimming removed 4 bases from V and 1 base from J; junction bases left unmatched: 4. The CDR3 totals 15 residues. The germline V gene encodes CDR1 MNHNS and CDR2 SASEGT. The DNA for the CDR3 is TGTGCCAGCAGTGCAGGGACTAGCGCATCCTACGAGCAGTACTTC. Translation gives CASSAGTSASYEQYF.

The chain combines TRBV28 with TRBJ1-4, with D uncertain. The germline gives CDR1 MDHEN, CDR2 SYDVKM. V lost 5 bases and J 4 bases, leaving 11 bases between the germline ends. This CDR3 comprises 14 residues. The CDR3: CASSGLTYNEKLFF. The CDR3 nucleotides read TGTGCCAGCAGTGGACTGACTTATAATGAAAAACTGTTTTTT.

The chain recombines TRBV7-9 with TRBJ2-1, with 12 bases aligning to TRBD2. The germline V gene has CDR1 SEHNR and CDR2 FQNEAQ (reference sequence). The CDR3 has 15 residues. Losses at the gene ends were 6 bases for V and 4 bases for J; bases not matched to a gene: 4. The CDR3 loop is CASSLGLAGYNEQFF. The CDR3 DNA sequence: TGTGCCAGCAGTCTAGGACTAGCGGGGTACAATGAGCAGTTCTTC.